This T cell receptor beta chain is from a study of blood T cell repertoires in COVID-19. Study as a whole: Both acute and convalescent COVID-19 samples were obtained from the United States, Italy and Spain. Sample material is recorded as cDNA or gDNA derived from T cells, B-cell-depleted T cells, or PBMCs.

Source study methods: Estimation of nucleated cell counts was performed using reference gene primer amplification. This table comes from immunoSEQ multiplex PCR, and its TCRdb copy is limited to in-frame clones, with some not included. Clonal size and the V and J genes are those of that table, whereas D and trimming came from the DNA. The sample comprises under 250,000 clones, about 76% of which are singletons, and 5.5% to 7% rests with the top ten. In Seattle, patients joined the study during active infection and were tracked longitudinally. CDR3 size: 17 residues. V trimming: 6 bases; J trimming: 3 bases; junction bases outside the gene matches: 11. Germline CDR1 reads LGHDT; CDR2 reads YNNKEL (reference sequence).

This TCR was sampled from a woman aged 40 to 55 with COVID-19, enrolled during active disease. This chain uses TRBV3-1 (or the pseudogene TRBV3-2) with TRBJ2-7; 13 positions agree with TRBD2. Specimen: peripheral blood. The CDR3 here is CASRRSGTSGIGYEQYF. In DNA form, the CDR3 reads TGTGCCAGCAGACGCTCCGGGACTAGCGGGATTGGCTACGAGCAGTACTTC.